This entry features one T cell receptor beta chain sequence. Its antigen remains unidentified. Base qualities are not provided; no much larger clone lies one nucleotide away. This entry belongs to a study of PD-1 blockade in classical Hodgkin lymphoma (dated by TCRdb to about 2020). Describing the broader study: Nivolumab dosing was 3 mg/kg intravenously every 2 weeks, continuing until either disease progression or unacceptable toxicity. A peripheral blood immune signature of response to PD-1 blockade in classical Hodgkin lymphoma was defined using TCR beta sequencing and CyTOF.

The Qiagen DNeasy kit was used to extract genomic DNA both from unsorted PBMCs and from the negatively selected CD4+ and CD8+ fractions. TCR beta CDR3 regions were subjected to amplification by immunoSEQ multiplex PCR with primers that anneal to V and J segments. A synthetic immune receptor repertoire was used to minimize amplification bias, and any remaining bias was removed computationally after sequencing. The authors' pipeline ran thus. Custom Python scripts were used to quantify repertoire diversity as the Shannon entropy index. Unsorted, CD4+ and CD8+ repertoires were examined separately, except in combined analyses, for which CD4+ and CD8+ sequences were merged in silico. Clonal expansion was defined as a frequency increase of at least 2-fold after treatment compared with C1D1, and clones undetected at baseline were assigned a pseudocount of 0.5. Singleton clones were defined as clones with 0 or 1 copy at C1D1, and non-singleton clones were defined as clones with 2 or more copies. Clones expanded in unsorted samples were assigned a CD4+, CD8+ or unknown annotation through matching of protein sequences in sorted samples from the same patient. Diversity changes from C1D1 to C4D1 were tested in paired samples using Wilcoxon tests. TCRdb stores this immuneACCESS table with in-frame sequences only. Part of the clones is absent; in the studies checked, under half of the shortfall reflects unresolved V genes, and no reason is known for the rest. D and trimming come from the DNA, and the V and J calls and clone size come from that table. A total of 43,000 or so clones appear in this sample, 78% of them only once. Of the sample, around a third falls within the top ten clones.

The time point label for this specimen denotes: cycle 4 day 1 (C4D1), after 6 weeks of nivolumab. Every trial patient had relapsed following autologous stem cell transplantation, and prior brentuximab vedotin exposure was what differed among cohorts A, B and C. The trial cohort was composed of 56 patients with relapsed/refractory classical Hodgkin lymphoma, for whom complete response, partial response or progressive disease was recorded as best overall response. Trial patients were treated with single-agent nivolumab in the multi-cohort phase II CheckMate 205 trial. An independent review committee assessed best overall response by applying the 2007 International Working Group response criteria. Trial PBMCs were collected just before the start of nivolumab (C1D1) and during therapy at cycle 2 day 1 and cycle 4 day 1. After peripheral blood was drawn into 8 mL Vacutainer Cell Preparation Tubes, PBMCs were isolated by centrifugation and then cryopreserved.

Summary of the overall study and its limitations: The study was restricted to a single clinical trial cohort, and the causes of repertoire differences, possibly disease activity or prior therapy, were left undefined. Among trial patients, those achieving complete response had baseline diversity similar to that of newly diagnosed patients, while diversity was significantly lower in partial responders and progressors. Diversity was lower in patients who began nivolumab less than 1 year after ASCT, so these patients were left out of later analyses to avoid confounding by immune reconstitution. Baseline TCR diversity was reported as lower in newly diagnosed patients than in healthy donors, and lower still in relapsed/refractory patients. By C4D1, a significant rise was seen in CD4+ TCR diversity but not in CD8+ TCR diversity (p=0.0027 vs p=0.16), and the rise was most apparent among complete responders (p=0.02).

The sequencing used peripheral blood mononuclear cells (PBMCs), collected before the fourth cycle of nivolumab. The TCR sequence derives from a human donor with classical Hodgkin lymphoma.

The CDR3 region reads CASSLDRGAEAFF. The DNA sequence is TGTGCCAGCAGCTTGGATAGGGGCGCTGAAGCTTTCTTT. In this chain, TRBV7-2 is recombined with TRBJ1-1, and possibly TRBD1, on 5 matching bases. The junction carries 11 bases between V and J, which are trimmed by 3 bases and 6 bases respectively. The germline V gene supplies CDR1 SGHTA and CDR2 FQGNSA. There are 13 amino acids in the CDR3, from cysteine to phenylalanine inclusive. Only the CDR3 region is kept as DNA, spanning 39 bases read in frame from base 1.